A single sample is the source of the 20 T cell receptor beta chains below, sequenced in a study of blood T cell repertoires in COVID-19. Assay used: immunoSEQ multiplex PCR; TCRdb lists only in-frame clones, some missing. In the table there are roughly 120,000 clones, around 88% of which are singletons. The sequenced sample consisted of peripheral blood. These receptors originate from a human donor in a cohort sampled during active COVID-19.

The V gene is TRBV16, the J gene TRBJ1-4; D unclear. V dropped 2 bases and J dropped 3 bases, with 7 bases sitting between them. Per germline, CDR1 KGHSY and CDR2 FQNENV. CDR3 length: 14 residues. The CDR3: CASSQVQPNEKLFF. The CDR3 DNA is TGTGCCAGCAGCCAAGTACAGCCTAATGAAAAACTGTTTTTT.

The V and J genes are TRBV19 and TRBJ1-5, with D perhaps TRBD1 (6 bases). Germline V CDR1 and CDR2: LNHDA, SQIVND (reference sequence). The CDR3 loop spans 16 amino acids. The V gene lost 0 bases and the J gene lost 6 bases, with 15 bases spanning the gap. The CDR3 sequence is CASSIDRGIVGQPQHF. CDR3 nucleotide sequence: TGTGCCAGTAGTATAGACAGGGGAATTGTCGGTCAGCCCCAGCATTTT.

This clone was found once. The rearrangement links TRBV19 to TRBJ2-7; 9 bases fit TRBD1. V was clipped by 4 bases and J by 2 bases; unmatched bases: 15. The CDR3 is made up of 18 amino acids. Germline-derived CDR1 and CDR2 are LNHDA and SQIVND (reference sequence). The chain's CDR3 is CASSRGQGTRGDAYEQYF. CDR3 DNA sequence: TGTGCCAGTAGTAGGGGACAGGGAACGAGAGGGGATGCCTACGAGCAGTACTTC.

The rearrangement uses TRBV6-1 and TRBJ2-4; 10 nucleotides align to TRBD1. Germline lookup yields CDR1 MNHNS and CDR2 SASEGT. The CDR3 is 18 amino acids. The trim removed 2 bases at V and 2 bases at J, leaving 9 bases unmatched. In nucleotides, the CDR3 is TGTGCCAGCAGTGAACTAGAGGGACAGGGGAGTACCAAAAACATTCAGTACTTC. Protein product: CASSELEGQGSTKNIQYF.

Comments on this clone: Other DNA sequences in this sample translate to the same CDR3. V and J are TRBV14 and TRBJ2-1; no definite D call. The CDR3 sequence is 11 residues long. Germline CDR1 reads SGHDN; CDR2 reads FVKESK. The V and J ends lost 6 bases and 4 bases respectively, with 4 bases between them. The CDR3 region is CASSPYNEQFF. CDR3 sequence (DNA): TGTGCCAGCAGTCCATACAATGAGCAGTTCTTC.

The rearrangement uses TRBV13 and TRBJ2-7, with D tentatively TRBD1 (5 bases). The CDR3 sequence is 15 residues long. Trimming shortened V by 4 bases and J by 4 bases, and 17 bases separated the two germline ends. Germline CDR1 PRHDT, CDR2 FYEKMQ (reference sequence). Here the CDR3 reads CASSYRARARYEQYF. DNA of the CDR3: TGTGCCAGCAGCTATCGAGCCAGGGCCAGGTACGAGCAGTACTTC.

V and J are TRBV29-1 and TRBJ2-3; D is perhaps TRBD2 (6 bases). The germline gives CDR1 SQVTM, CDR2 ANQGSEA. The ends were cut back, 5 bases at V and 0 bases at J, with 21 bases in the middle. The CDR3 runs to 17 residues. The chain's CDR3 is CSVPIPPGTSSTDTQYF. The CDR3 nucleotides read TGCAGCGTTCCCATTCCACCAGGGACTTCTAGCACAGATACGCAGTATTTT.

The J gene is TRBJ1-3, the V gene TRBV18; TRBD1 aligns across 8 bases. Trimming cost V 5 bases and J 0 bases; bases outside gene matches: 15. Germline V CDR1 and CDR2: KGHSH, LQKENI. This CDR3 comprises 19 residues. For the CDR3, the DNA is TGTGCCAGCTCAATCGCAAGCCGGACAGGGCGACGCTCTGGAAACACCATATATTTT. It yields the protein CASSIASRTGRRSGNTIYF. Together with reference TRBV18 and TRBJ1-3, the CDR3 gives the full variable domain: NAGVMQNPRHLVRRRGQEARLRCSPMKGHSHVYWYRQLPEEGLKFMVYLQKENIIDESGMPKERFSAEFPKEGPSILRIQQVVRGDSAAYFCASSIASRTGRRSGNTIYFGEGSWLTVV.

The chain has TRBV25-1 and TRBJ2-3; 7 bases align to TRBD2. With 5 bases clipped from V and 5 bases from J, the junction kept 7 bases outside the gene matches. The CDR3 totals 14 residues. The germline V gene has CDR1 MGHDK and CDR2 SYGVNS. CDR3 loop: CASSPQRELDTQYF. The CDR3, as DNA: TGTGCCAGCAGTCCCCAGCGGGAACTAGATACGCAGTATTTT.

This clone was found once. The chain recombines TRBV5-1 with TRBJ2-7, with TRBD1 matching over 8 bases. Germline V lookup: CDR1 SGHRS, CDR2 YFSETQ. The CDR3 has 14 amino acids. V lost 3 bases and J lost 5; bases outside the gene matches: 7. In DNA, the CDR3 is TGCGCCAGCAGCTCGACAGGGGCCCCTAACGAGCAGTACTTC. It is translated as CASSSTGAPNEQYF.

The chain recombines TRBV14 with TRBJ1-2, with 9 bases identical to TRBD1. The CDR3 extends over 15 amino acids. J lost 3 bases, V lost 4 bases, and 6 bases had no gene match. The germline gives CDR1 SGHDN, CDR2 FVKESK. Here the CDR3 DNA reads TGTGCCAGCAGCCTAGGACAGGGGCGGTACTATGGCTACACCTTC. This encodes CASSLGQGRYYGYTF.

The CDR3 sequence: CASSLLQLAGRDEQYF. As DNA, the CDR3 is TGTGCCAGTAGTCTTCTTCAGCTAGCGGGGAGGGACGAGCAGTACTTC. V usage is TRBV19 and J usage is TRBJ2-7; 9 positions agree with TRBD2. The germline V gene encodes CDR1 LNHDA and CDR2 SQIVND (reference sequence). Trimming cost V 5 bases and J 5 bases; bases outside gene matches: 13. This CDR3 has 16 amino acids.

The rearrangement uses TRBV6-5 and TRBJ2-7; D is unresolved. V was pared by 2 bases and J by 0 bases, with 8 bases between. This CDR3 is 14 amino acids long. Germline-derived CDR1 and CDR2 are MNHEY and SVGAGI. As DNA, the CDR3 is TGTGCCAGCAGTTACATGCAGGCCTCCTACGAGCAGTACTTC. This translates into CASSYMQASYEQYF.

V gene TRBV10-3 combines with J gene TRBJ2-7; D not certain. The V gene lost 4 bases and the J gene lost 4 bases, with 8 bases spanning the gap. CDR1 ENHRY and CDR2 SYGVKD come from the germline V gene. This CDR3 is built from 12 residues. CDR3 sequence reads: CAISGNRYEQYF. DNA for the CDR3: TGTGCCATCAGTGGGAACAGATACGAGCAGTACTTC.

This clone occurred a few times. V gene TRBV11-3 combines with J gene TRBJ2-1, with no clear D. Between the trimmed V and J ends, which lost 0 bases and 15 bases, there was a span of 9 bases. The CDR3 covers 11 residues. CDR1 SGHNT and CDR2 YENEEA come from the germline V gene. In nucleotides, the CDR3 is TGTGCCAGCAGCTTAGATTTGTCTCCGTTCTTC. Translation gives CASSLDLSPFF.

V is TRBV10-2 and J is TRBJ1-2; 8 nucleotides line up with TRBD1. Germline assignment: CDR1 WSHSY and CDR2 SAAADI. V gave up 6 bases and J gave up 5 bases; unmatched junction bases: 11. The CDR3 totals 15 residues. DNA for the CDR3: TGCGCCAGCAGCGAAGGGGGACAGGCCCTATATGGCTACACCTTC. Its protein is CASSEGGQALYGYTF.

The genes are TRBV6-5 and TRBJ2-1; TRBD2 is a possible D gene (5 bases). Trimming shortened V by 8 bases and J by 7 bases, and 9 bases separated the two germline ends. The CDR3 length is 11 residues. The germline V gene has CDR1 MNHEY and CDR2 SVGAGI. For the CDR3, the DNA is TGTGCCAGCGACTACTTTAATGAGCAGTTCTTC. Encoded protein: CASDYFNEQFF.

The DNA of the CDR3 is TGTGCCACCGGGTCGGGGGGTGAGCAGTTCTTC. Translation gives CATGSGGEQFF. This rearrangement joins TRBV24-1 to TRBJ2-1; 7 nucleotides agree with TRBD2. Trimming removed 9 bases from V and 9 bases from J; junction bases left unmatched: 4. CDR1 and CDR2 from the germline V gene are KGHDR and SFDVKD. The CDR3 runs 11 residues.

The genes are TRBV15 and TRBJ2-2; TRBD2 matches 11 bases. The length of the CDR3 is 17 residues. V dropped 3 bases and J dropped 6; count of bases not matched to a gene: 9. Germline CDR1 and CDR2: LNHNV and YYDKDF (reference sequence). The CDR3 reads CATSSFRLAGGPGELFF. The CDR3 nucleotides are TGTGCCACCAGCAGCTTTAGGCTAGCGGGAGGCCCCGGGGAGCTGTTTTTT.

V and J are TRBV30 and TRBJ2-5, with D possibly matching TRBD1 (6 bases). Germline CDR1 and CDR2: GTSNPN and SVGIG (reference sequence). Trimming cost V 7 bases and J 9 bases, with 27 bases left between them. This CDR3 contains 15 residues. The DNA for the CDR3 is TGTGCCTTTAACCCCGGGACAAGGGCCACCCGGGCCCAGTACTTC. This codes for CAFNPGTRATRAQYF.